The clone carrying this T cell receptor (beta chain) appeared many times. As yet, its antigen is unknown. V lost 4 bases and J lost 3, with 6 bases in between. This CDR3 contains 11 residues. Germline-derived CDR1 and CDR2 are SQVTM and ANQGSEA. These data are taken from a study of T cells in Graves' hyperthyroidism and ophthalmopathy. Diagnoses rested on clinical symptoms, serum thyroxine and TRAb, thyroid ultrasound and orbital computed tomography. Study conclusions and caveats: Also found in blood were most expanded thyroid clonotypes above 0.001.

TCR beta CDR3 region amplification was performed from RNA transcripts. HTBI primers were used for first-round RT-PCR of the TCR CDR3. TCRdb re-analysed the multiplex PCR reads in MiXCR, keeping a single row per CDR3 protein. The profile shows hundreds of thousands of distinct CDR3 sequences, roughly 45% of them singletons. V gene TRBV29-1 combines with J gene TRBJ1-1; D is unclear. Sequenced: peripheral blood or thyroid tissue (not recorded which). The sequence was collected from an adult man with Graves' disease, either hyperthyroidism or ophthalmopathy (not recorded which). This chain's CDR3 is CSVAFYTEAFF. The DNA for the CDR3 is TGCAGCGTTGCCTTTTACACTGAAGCTTTCTTT.